This T cell receptor beta chain is from a study of Ad26.COV2.S vaccination and SARS-CoV-2 variants. Whole-study context: Enrollment placed the donor in the COV1001 Ad26.COV2.S trial arm. Ad26.COV2.S shots went into the muscle once or twice, 56 days apart.

With 4 bases removed from V and 2 bases from J, the gap between germline ends came to 17 bases. The CDR3 runs 16 residues. The germline V gene has CDR1 LGHNT and CDR2 FRNRAP. Documented treatment: around 19 received Ad26.COV2.S at low or high dose, single or two shots; about five received placebo; per-sample allocation not given. Sampling occurred on day 63 after the first vaccine or placebo injection. Profiled with immunoSEQ multiplex PCR; TCRdb holds only in-frame clones, not every one. The sample has about 470,000 clones, 90% seen once; the top ten hold approximately 4.5%. This specimen consisted of peripheral blood, obtained in a trial of Ad26.COV2.S vaccine versus placebo. V is TRBV12-5 and J is TRBJ2-5; D possibly corresponds to TRBD2 (6 bases). This clonotype originated in a person between 18 and 59 years old who received the Ad26.COV2.S COVID-19 vaccine or a placebo. The CDR3 region has the DNA TGTGCTAGTGGTTGGAGGGAGGCGGGCCAACAAGAGACCCAGTACTTC. Amino acids: CASGWREAGQQETQYF. Filled out from reference TRBV12-5 and TRBJ2-5, the complete variable domain reads DARVTQTPRHKVTEMGQEVTMRCQPILGHNTVFWYRQTMMQGLELLAYFRNRAPLDDSGMPKDRFSAEMPDATLATLKIQPSEPRDSAVYFCASGWREAGQQETQYFGPGTRLLVL.